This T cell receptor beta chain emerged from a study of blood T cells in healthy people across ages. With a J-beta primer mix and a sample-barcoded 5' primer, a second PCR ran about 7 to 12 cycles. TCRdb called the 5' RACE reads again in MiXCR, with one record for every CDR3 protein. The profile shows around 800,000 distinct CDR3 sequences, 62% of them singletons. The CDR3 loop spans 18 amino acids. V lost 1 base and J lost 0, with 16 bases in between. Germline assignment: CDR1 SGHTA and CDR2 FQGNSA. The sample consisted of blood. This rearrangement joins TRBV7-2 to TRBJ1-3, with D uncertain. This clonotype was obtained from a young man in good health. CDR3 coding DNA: TGTGCCAGCAGCTTAGTAGCGGGTGGCGGCATCTCTGGAAACACCATATATTTT. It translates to CASSLVAGGGISGNTIYF.